This is a list of T cell receptor beta chains from one sample in a study of neoadjuvant anti-PD-1 for oral cavity cancer. Clones were read by immunoSEQ multiplex PCR, and TCRdb kept only the in-frame ones, dropping some. The table has 14,000 to 15,000 clones, approximately 71% seen once. Source: PBMCs, taken before nivolumab (anti-PD-1) treatment. All receptors derive from a person aged 35-79 years with oral cavity squamous cell carcinoma. CDR3s include the opening cysteine and the closing phenylalanine or tryptophan. Fields, in order: clone size, V gene, CDR3 length, J gene, D gene, CDR3 protein, CDR3 DNA. A D gene is named only where the DNA matches it firmly. Clone size is not always given. Where it is, it says once, few, many or a class for expanded clones.

>NA|TRBV30|13|TRBJ2-5|TRBD1
CAWTGTGGETQYF
TGTGCCTGGACTGGGACAGGGGGAGAGACCCAGTACTTC
>few|TRBV5-1|17|TRBJ2-3|TRBD2
CASSSGTSGRIRDTQYF
TGCGCCAGCAGCTCCGGGACTAGCGGGAGGATTCGAGATACGCAGTATTTT
>NA|TRBV27|14|TRBJ1-2|NA
CASSRLDMGYGYTF
TGTGCCAGCAGTCGACTTGACATGGGATATGGCTACACCTTC
>NA|TRBV7-7|13|TRBJ2-3|NA
CASSPLGPDTQYF
TGTGCTAGCAGTCCCCTAGGACCAGATACGCAGTATTTT
>NA|TRBV30|17|TRBJ2-5|TRBD2
CAWSVYWTSGNQETQYF
TGTGCCTGGAGTGTATATTGGACTAGCGGAAATCAAGAGACCCAGTACTTC
>once|TRBV28|12|TRBJ2-7|NA
CASSGPFYEQYF
TGTGCCAGCAGCGGACCGTTCTACGAGCAGTACTTC
>NA|TRBV5-4|15|TRBJ1-1|TRBD1
CASSSRQGAGTEAFF
TGTGCCAGCAGCTCCCGGCAGGGGGCGGGTACTGAAGCTTTCTTT
>once|TRBV5-1|15|TRBJ1-1|NA
CASSLGAALNTEAFF
TGCGCCAGCAGCTTGGGGGCAGCCTTGAACACTGAAGCTTTCTTT
>once|TRBV5-4|15|TRBJ2-7|TRBD2
CASSPGTSGLSEQYF
TGTGCCAGCAGCCCGGGGACTAGCGGGCTTTCAGAGCAGTACTTC
>few|TRBV10-3|13|TRBJ1-2|NA
CAISVARLYGYTF
TGTGCCATCAGTGTGGCCAGGCTCTATGGCTACACCTTC
>NA|TRBV7-9|11|TRBJ2-7|NA
CASRGLDEQYF
TGTGCCAGCAGGGGGCTGGACGAGCAGTACTTC
>NA|TRBV30|14|TRBJ2-3|NA
CAWSVNQDPDTQYF
TGTGCCTGGAGTGTAAACCAGGACCCAGATACGCAGTATTTT
>NA|TRBV7-8|17|TRBJ1-5|NA
CASSLARFSFSNQPQHF
TGTGCCAGCAGCTTAGCGCGTTTTAGTTTTAGCAATCAGCCCCAGCATTTT
>few|TRBV6-5|13|TRBJ2-7|NA
CATRGPVIHEQYF
TGTGCCACCCGCGGCCCGGTAATCCACGAGCAGTACTTC
>NA|TRBV11-1|13|TRBJ2-4|NA
CASSLGYKNIQYF
TGTGCCAGCAGCTTAGGGTACAAAAACATTCAGTACTTC
>NA|TRBV10-1|14|TRBJ2-3|TRBD1
CASRGTGAADTQYF
TGCGCCAGCAGGGGGACAGGGGCGGCAGATACGCAGTATTTT
>NA|TRBV6-6|14|TRBJ2-3|NA
CASSPQGFADTQYF
TGTGCCAGCAGTCCACAGGGTTTCGCAGATACGCAGTATTTT
>NA|TRBV30|16|TRBJ1-6|NA
CAWSFRARIYNSPLHF
TGTGCCTGGAGTTTTAGGGCGCGTATCTATAATTCACCCCTCCACTTT
>NA|TRBV30|12|TRBJ1-2|NA
CASPGRNYGYTF
TGTGCCTCCCCGGGACGGAACTATGGCTACACCTTC
>NA|TRBV7-8|17|TRBJ2-7|TRBD2
CASTPLENLAGAYEQYF
TGTGCCAGCACCCCCCTGGAAAATCTAGCGGGGGCCTACGAGCAGTACTTC
>NA|TRBV6-1|15|TRBJ1-2|NA
CASRPPGERGAGYTF
TGTGCCAGCCGCCCCCCCGGTGAGAGGGGCGCGGGCTACACCTTC
>NA|TRBV30|13|TRBJ2-3|NA
CAWSVGAADTQYF
TGTGCCTGGAGTGTGGGGGCGGCAGATACGCAGTATTTT
>NA|TRBV7-9|14|TRBJ2-7|NA
CASSLDGSSHEQYF
TGTGCCAGCAGCTTAGACGGGAGCAGCCACGAGCAGTACTTC